The 14 T cell receptor beta chains below all came from one sample that was sequenced in a study of cytomegalovirus exposure and HLA in healthy donors. The data were produced by immunoSEQ multiplex PCR, yet TCRdb's version contains in-frame clones alone and is incomplete. The table records approximately 160,000 clones, roughly 89% of them present only once. The specimen sequenced was PBMCs. These receptor sequences come from a woman younger than 35 in good health and CMV-seropositive.

The chain has TRBV7-9 and TRBJ2-5, with D tentatively TRBD1 (5 bases). Germline V CDR1 and CDR2: SEHNR, FQNEAQ (reference sequence). The CDR3 covers 15 residues. Trimming pared 5 bases from V and 4 bases from J, leaving 17 bases between. This CDR3 is CASSPGRTNRETQYF. In DNA form, the CDR3 reads TGTGCCAGCAGCCCAGGAAGGACAAACCGAGAGACCCAGTACTTC.

V usage is TRBV6-5 and J usage is TRBJ2-3; D might be TRBD2 (6 bases). The CDR3 is 12 amino acids. The germline gives CDR1 MNHEY, CDR2 SVGAGI. V lost 11 bases and J lost 3, with 12 bases in between. The CDR3 protein is CASRGYTDTQYF. DNA of the CDR3: TGTGCCTCCCGGGGGTATACAGATACGCAGTATTTT.

The rearrangement uses TRBV7-2 and TRBJ2-5; no clear D gene. The CDR3 sequence is 13 residues long. The germline V gene has CDR1 SGHTA and CDR2 FQGNSA. The V and J ends lost 1 base and 5 bases respectively, with 8 bases between them. CDR3 in amino acids: CASSLGGSETQYF. For the CDR3, the DNA is TGTGCCAGCAGCTTAGGCGGTAGCGAGACCCAGTACTTC.

This clone was recorded once. The rearrangement joins TRBV5-8 to TRBJ2-1; possibly TRBD2 for D (5 bases). This CDR3 has 14 amino acids. CDR1 is SGHTS and CDR2 is YDEGEE in the germline V gene. Trimming removed 0 bases at V and 7 bases at J, with 11 bases between. CDR3 DNA: TGTGCCAGCAGCTTGGATAGGGAGCCGAATGAGCAGTTCTTC. Amino acids: CASSLDREPNEQFF.

This chain joins TRBV18 and TRBJ2-6; TRBD1 agrees at 8 bases. The trim removed 8 bases at V and 1 base at J, leaving 1 base unmatched. The CDR3 contains 14 residues. Germline assignment: CDR1 KGHSH and CDR2 LQKENI. The CDR3 is CASRTGSGANVLTF. The CDR3 bases are TGTGCCAGCCGGACAGGGTCTGGGGCCAACGTCCTGACTTTC.

The rearrangement links TRBV10-2 to TRBJ2-7, with 10 bases lining up with TRBD2. V gave up 5 bases and J gave up 4 bases; unmatched junction bases: 5. There are 14 residues in the CDR3. From germline, CDR1 is WSHSY and CDR2 SAAADI. CDR3 region: CASSSGRAGYEQYF. The CDR3 DNA reads TGCGCCAGCAGTAGCGGGAGGGCCGGGTACGAGCAGTACTTC.

V is TRBV19 and J is TRBJ2-7; possible D gene TRBD1, 6 bases. Trimming cost V 5 bases and J 1 base, with 9 bases left between them. This CDR3 region has 13 residues. Germline V gene lookup returns CDR1 LNHDA and CDR2 SQIVND (reference sequence). For the CDR3, the DNA is TGTGCCAGTAGTCAGGACAGTTCCTACGAGCAGTACTTC. Its protein is CASSQDSSYEQYF.

The CDR3 sequence is CASSQRFLAGADTQYF. CDR3 nucleotides: TGTGCCAGCAGCCAGCGTTTCCTAGCGGGAGCTGATACGCAGTATTTT. The chain uses TRBV14 and TRBJ2-3; 10 nucleotides match TRBD2. The CDR3 runs to 16 residues. Germline CDR1 SGHDN, CDR2 FVKESK. The trim removed 3 bases at V and 6 bases at J, leaving 9 bases unmatched.

DNA of the CDR3: TGCAGCGTCGGCGACAAGACCTACAATGAGCAGTTCTTC. This sequence encodes CSVGDKTYNEQFF. V usage is TRBV29-1 and J usage is TRBJ2-1, with unresolved D. The V gene lost 6 bases and the J gene lost 2 bases, with 11 bases spanning the gap. The CDR3 loop spans 13 amino acids. Germline CDR1 is SQVTM and CDR2 is ANQGSEA.

The chain couples TRBV6-5 to TRBJ2-5; D remains ambiguous. This CDR3 is built from 14 residues. CDR1 is MNHEY, CDR2 SVGAGI, per germline. Trimming removed 5 bases at V and 0 bases at J, with 10 bases between. The CDR3 reads CASSGDGYQETQYF. The CDR3 DNA reads as TGTGCCAGCAGTGGCGACGGGTACCAAGAGACCCAGTACTTC.

The chain uses TRBV11-3 and TRBJ2-1; 12 bases are a match to TRBD2. V dropped 4 bases and J dropped 8; count of bases not matched to a gene: 6. This CDR3 is built from 15 residues. Per the germline V gene, CDR1 is SGHNT and CDR2 is YENEEA. The CDR3 DNA reads TGTGCCAGCAGCTCACTAGCGGGAGGAATCGATGAGCAGTTCTTC. This gives the protein CASSSLAGGIDEQFF.

V is TRBV9 and J is TRBJ1-3; a weak D match, TRBD1 (6 bases). Deletions cut 0 bases from V and 0 bases from J, with 22 bases between. This CDR3 spans 20 amino acids. The germline gives CDR1 SGDLS, CDR2 YYNGEE. For the CDR3, the DNA is TGTGCCAGCAGCGTAGGGGTAATTGGGACATCGACTGACTCTGGAAACACCATATATTTT. The encoded protein is CASSVGVIGTSTDSGNTIYF.

This chain uses TRBV5-4 with TRBJ2-3, with D maybe TRBD1 (6 bases). This CDR3 spans 13 amino acids. V was pared by 4 bases and J by 2 bases, with 8 bases between. Germline V CDR1 and CDR2: SGHNT, YYREEE (reference sequence). The CDR3 region has the DNA TGTGCCAGCAGCCGGGACAACACAGATACGCAGTATTTT. This encodes CASSRDNTDTQYF.

Of note for this clone: The same CDR3 can be traced to other DNA sequences in this sample. This chain joins TRBV11-3 and TRBJ2-1, with D maybe TRBD1 (6 bases). Germline V CDR1 and CDR2: SGHNT, YENEEA. With 2 bases removed from V and 0 bases from J, the gap between germline ends came to 8 bases. The CDR3 extends over 15 amino acids. The CDR3 region has the DNA TGTGCCAGCAGCTTAACAGGGAGCTCCTACAATGAGCAGTTCTTC. Protein: CASSLTGSSYNEQFF. The complete variable domain, with remaining parts taken from reference TRBV11-3 and TRBJ2-1, reads EAGVVQSPRYKIIEKKQPVAFWCNPISGHNTLYWYLQNLGQGPELLIRYENEEAVDDSQLPKDRFSAERLKGVDSTLKIQPAELGDSAVYLCASSLTGSSYNEQFFGPGTRLTVL.